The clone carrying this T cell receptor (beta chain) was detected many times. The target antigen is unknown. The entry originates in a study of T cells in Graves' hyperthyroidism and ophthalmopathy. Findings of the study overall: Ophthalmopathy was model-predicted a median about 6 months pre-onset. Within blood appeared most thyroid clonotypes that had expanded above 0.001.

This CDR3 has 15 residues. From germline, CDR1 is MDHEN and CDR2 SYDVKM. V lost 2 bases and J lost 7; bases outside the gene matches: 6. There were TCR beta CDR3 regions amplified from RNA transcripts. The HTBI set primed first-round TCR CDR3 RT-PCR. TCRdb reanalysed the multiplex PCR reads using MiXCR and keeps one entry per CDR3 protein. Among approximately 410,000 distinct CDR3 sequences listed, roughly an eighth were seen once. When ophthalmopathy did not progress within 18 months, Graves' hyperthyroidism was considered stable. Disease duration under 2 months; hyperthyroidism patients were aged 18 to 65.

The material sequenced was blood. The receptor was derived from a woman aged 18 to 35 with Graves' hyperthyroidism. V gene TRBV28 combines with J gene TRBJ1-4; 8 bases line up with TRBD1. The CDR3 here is CASSLQDRASEKLFF. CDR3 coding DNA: TGTGCCAGCAGTTTACAGGACAGGGCTAGTGAAAAACTGTTTTTT. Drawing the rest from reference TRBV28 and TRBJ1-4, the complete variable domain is DVKVTQSSRYLVKRTGEKVFLECVQDMDHENMFWYRQDPGLGLRLIYFSYDVKMKEKGDIPEGYSVSREKKERFSLILESASTNQTSMYLCASSLQDRASEKLFFGSGTQLSVL.